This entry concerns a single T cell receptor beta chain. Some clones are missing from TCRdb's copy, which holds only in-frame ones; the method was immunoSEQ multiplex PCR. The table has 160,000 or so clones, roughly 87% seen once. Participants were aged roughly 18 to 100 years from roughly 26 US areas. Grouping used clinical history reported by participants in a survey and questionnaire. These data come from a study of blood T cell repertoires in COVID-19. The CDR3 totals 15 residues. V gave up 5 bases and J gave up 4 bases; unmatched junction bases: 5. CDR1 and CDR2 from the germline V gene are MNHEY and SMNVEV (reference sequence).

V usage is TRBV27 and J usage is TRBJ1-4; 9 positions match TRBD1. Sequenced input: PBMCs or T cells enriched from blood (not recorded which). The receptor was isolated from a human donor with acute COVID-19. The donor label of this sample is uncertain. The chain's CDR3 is CASSGQGRFNEKLFF. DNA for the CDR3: TGTGCCAGCAGTGGACAGGGGCGCTTTAATGAAAAACTGTTTTTT.